The entry that follows covers one T cell receptor (beta chain) sequence. What it recognizes is unknown. These data originate in a study of OX40 agonist ivuxolimab in advanced cancers. TCRdb's copy holds only in-frame clones and misses some; the assay was immunoSEQ multiplex PCR. The table includes 100,000 to 150,000 clones, 80% to 95% detected once. This CDR3 region has 14 residues. Germline lookup yields CDR1 MNHNS and CDR2 SASEGT. V lost 7 bases, J lost 3 bases, and 15 bases lay in between. Whole-study results and caveats: Some nonresponders also had low normalized T-cell clonal expansion.

The TCR comes from an adult with an advanced solid tumor such as melanoma, head and neck, liver or kidney cancer. The rearrangement links TRBV6-1 to TRBJ1-1; a possible D gene is TRBD1 (6 bases). Sequencing used CD4+ or CD8+ T cells sorted from blood, obtained in a trial of the OX40 agonist ivuxolimab. For the CDR3, the DNA is TGTGCCAGCACCCCCGTGGGGGCACACACTGAAGCTTTCTTT. As protein: CASTPVGAHTEAFF.